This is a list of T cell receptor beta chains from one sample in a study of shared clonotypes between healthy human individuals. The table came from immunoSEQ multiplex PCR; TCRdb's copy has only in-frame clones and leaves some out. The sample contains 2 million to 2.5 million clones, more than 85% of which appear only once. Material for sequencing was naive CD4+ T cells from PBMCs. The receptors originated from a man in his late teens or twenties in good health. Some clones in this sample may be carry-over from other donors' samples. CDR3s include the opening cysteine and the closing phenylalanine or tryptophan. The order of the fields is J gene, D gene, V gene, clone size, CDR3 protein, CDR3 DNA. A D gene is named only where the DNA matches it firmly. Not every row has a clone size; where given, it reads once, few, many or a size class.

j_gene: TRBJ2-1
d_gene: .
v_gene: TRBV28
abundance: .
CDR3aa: CASSSIGSLDEQFF
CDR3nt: TGTGCCAGCAGTTCTATCGGCAGTCTCGATGAGCAGTTCTTC

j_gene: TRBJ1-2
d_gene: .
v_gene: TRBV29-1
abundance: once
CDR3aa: CSVEPLSPGLHGYTF
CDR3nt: TGCAGCGTTGAACCGCTCTCCCCGGGATTACATGGCTACACCTTC

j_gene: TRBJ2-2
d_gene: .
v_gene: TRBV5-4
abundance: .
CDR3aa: CASRTWGPTSGELFF
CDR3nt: TGTGCCAGCAGGACGTGGGGACCCACGTCCGGGGAGCTGTTTTTT

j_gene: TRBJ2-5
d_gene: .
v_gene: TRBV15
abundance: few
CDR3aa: CATSRDRQETQYF
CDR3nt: TGTGCCACCAGCAGAGATCGCCAAGAGACCCAGTACTTC

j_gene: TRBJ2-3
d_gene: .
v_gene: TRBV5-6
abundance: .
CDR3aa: CASSLAYVPGFSTDTQYF
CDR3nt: TGTGCCAGCAGCTTGGCCTACGTACCCGGGTTTAGCACAGATACGCAGTATTTT

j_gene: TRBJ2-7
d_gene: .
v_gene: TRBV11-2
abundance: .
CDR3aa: CASSGRYEQYF
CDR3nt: TGTGCCAGCAGCGGGAGATACGAGCAGTACTTC

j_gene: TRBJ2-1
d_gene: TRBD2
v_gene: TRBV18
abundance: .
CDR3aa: CASSPPKSGSWNEQFF
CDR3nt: TGTGCCAGCTCACCACCTAAGAGCGGGAGTTGGAATGAGCAGTTCTTC

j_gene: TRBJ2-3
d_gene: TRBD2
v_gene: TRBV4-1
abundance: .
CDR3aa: CASSQTGASGIADTQYF
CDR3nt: TGCGCCAGCAGCCAAACTGGGGCTAGCGGGATCGCAGATACGCAGTATTTT

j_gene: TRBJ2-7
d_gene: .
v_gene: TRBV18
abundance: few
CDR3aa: CASSVTGGTYEQYF
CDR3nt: TGTGCCAGCTCAGTGACAGGAGGAACCTACGAGCAGTACTTC

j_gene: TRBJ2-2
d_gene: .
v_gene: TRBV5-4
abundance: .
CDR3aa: CASSLTVTGELFF
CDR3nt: TGTGCCAGCAGCCTAACAGTCACCGGGGAGCTGTTTTTT

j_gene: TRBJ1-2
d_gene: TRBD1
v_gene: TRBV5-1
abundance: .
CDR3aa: CASSPGQTNYGYTF
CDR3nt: TGCGCCAGCAGCCCGGGACAGACAAACTATGGCTACACCTTC

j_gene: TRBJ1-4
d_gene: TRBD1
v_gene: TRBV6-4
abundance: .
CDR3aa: CASSPGQGFEKLFF
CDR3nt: TGTGCCAGCAGCCCGGGACAGGGCTTCGAAAAACTGTTTTTT

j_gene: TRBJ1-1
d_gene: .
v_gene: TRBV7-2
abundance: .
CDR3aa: CASNPQVGDGTEAFF
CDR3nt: TGTGCCAGCAACCCCCAGGTAGGGGATGGCACTGAAGCTTTCTTT

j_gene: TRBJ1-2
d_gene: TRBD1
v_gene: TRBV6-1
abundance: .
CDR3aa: CASSVVQGAGGYTF
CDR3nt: TGTGCCAGCAGTGTAGTCCAGGGGGCAGGTGGCTACACCTTC

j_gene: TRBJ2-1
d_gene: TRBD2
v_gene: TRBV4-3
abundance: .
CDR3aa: CASSQEARGLGGGEQFF
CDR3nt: TGCGCCAGCAGCCAAGAAGCTCGGGGACTAGGAGGAGGAGAGCAGTTCTTC

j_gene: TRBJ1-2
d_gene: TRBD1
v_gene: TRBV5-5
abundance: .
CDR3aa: CASSIQGAANYGYTF
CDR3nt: TGTGCCAGCAGCATACAGGGGGCGGCGAACTATGGCTACACCTTC

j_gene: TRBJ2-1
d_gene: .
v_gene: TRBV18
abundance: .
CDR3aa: CASSPSRGLGEQFF
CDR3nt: TGTGCCAGCTCACCTTCTCGGGGTCTGGGTGAGCAGTTCTTC

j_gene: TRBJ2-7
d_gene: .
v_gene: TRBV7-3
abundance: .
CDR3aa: CASSLSVQGEQYF
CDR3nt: TGTGCCAGCAGCTTAAGCGTTCAGGGAGAGCAGTACTTC

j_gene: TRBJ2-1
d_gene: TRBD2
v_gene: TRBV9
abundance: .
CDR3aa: CASSVAGLAGDREQFF
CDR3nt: TGTGCCAGCAGCGTAGCCGGCCTAGCGGGAGACAGGGAGCAGTTCTTC

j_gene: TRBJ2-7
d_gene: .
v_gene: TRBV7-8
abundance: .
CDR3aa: CASSLDGSYEQYF
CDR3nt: TGTGCCAGCAGCTTAGACGGGAGCTACGAGCAGTACTTC

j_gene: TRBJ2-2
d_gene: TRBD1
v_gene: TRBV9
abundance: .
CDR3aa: CASSVGTGGSGELFF
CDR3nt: TGTGCCAGCAGCGTAGGGACAGGGGGCTCCGGGGAGCTGTTTTTT

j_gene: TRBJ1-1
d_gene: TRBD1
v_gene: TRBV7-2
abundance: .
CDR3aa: CASSSRDRGRGAFF
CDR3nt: TGTGCCAGCAGCTCCCGGGACAGGGGGCGCGGGGCTTTCTTT

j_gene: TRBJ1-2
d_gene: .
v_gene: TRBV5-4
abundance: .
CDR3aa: CASSLDRAGGYTF
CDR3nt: TGTGCCAGCAGCTTAGATAGAGCTGGTGGCTACACCTTC

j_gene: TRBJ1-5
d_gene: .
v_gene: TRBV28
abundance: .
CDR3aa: CASRTGMRSKPQHF
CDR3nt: TGTGCCAGCAGAACAGGGATGCGAAGTAAGCCCCAGCATTTT

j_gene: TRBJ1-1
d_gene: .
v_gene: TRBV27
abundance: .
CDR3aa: CASSRARDMNTEAFF
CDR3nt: TGTGCCAGCAGTCGGGCAAGGGATATGAACACTGAAGCTTTCTTT

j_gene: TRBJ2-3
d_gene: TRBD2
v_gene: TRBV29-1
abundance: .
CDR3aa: CSVVLAADTQYF
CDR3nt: TGCAGCGTCGTACTAGCGGCAGATACGCAGTATTTT

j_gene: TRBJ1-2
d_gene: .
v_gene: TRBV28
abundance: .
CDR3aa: CASRTQGDTDGYTF
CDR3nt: TGTGCCAGCAGAACTCAAGGGGATACCGATGGCTACACCTTC

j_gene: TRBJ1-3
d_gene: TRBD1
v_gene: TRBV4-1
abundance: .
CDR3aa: CASSQGGPGTEISGNTIYF
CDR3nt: TGCGCCAGCAGCCAAGGGGGTCCCGGGACAGAAATCTCTGGAAACACCATATATTTT

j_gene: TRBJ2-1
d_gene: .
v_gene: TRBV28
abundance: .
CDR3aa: CASSQFTFQGLGNEQFF
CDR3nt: TGTGCCAGCAGCCAATTTACTTTTCAGGGTCTGGGGAATGAGCAGTTCTTC

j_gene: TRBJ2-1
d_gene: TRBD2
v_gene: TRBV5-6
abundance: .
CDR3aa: CASSRGAGGPRRFHEQFF
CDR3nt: TGTGCCAGCAGCCGCGGAGCGGGAGGGCCTAGAAGATTCCATGAGCAGTTCTTC

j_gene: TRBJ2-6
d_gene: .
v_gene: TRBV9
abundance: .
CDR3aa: CASEGLASSSGANVLTF
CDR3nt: TGTGCCAGCGAGGGCCTGGCGTCCAGCTCTGGGGCCAACGTCCTGACTTTC

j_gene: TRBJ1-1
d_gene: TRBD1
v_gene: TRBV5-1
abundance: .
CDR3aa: CASSFVQGRNTEAFF
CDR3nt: TGCGCCAGCAGCTTTGTACAGGGGCGGAACACTGAAGCTTTCTTT

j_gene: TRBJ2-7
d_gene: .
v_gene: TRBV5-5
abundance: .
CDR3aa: CASSLGGGYYEQYF
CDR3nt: TGTGCCAGCAGCTTAGGCGGAGGGTACTACGAGCAGTACTTC

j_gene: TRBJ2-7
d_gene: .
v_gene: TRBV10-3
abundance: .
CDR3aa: CAISAMAGASYEQYF
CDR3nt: TGTGCCATCAGTGCAATGGCAGGGGCCTCCTACGAGCAGTACTTC

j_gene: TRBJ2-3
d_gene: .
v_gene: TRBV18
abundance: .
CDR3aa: CASSPLGGRVVTQYF
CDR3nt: TGTGCCAGCTCACCATTAGGTGGAAGGGTTGTTACGCAGTATTTT

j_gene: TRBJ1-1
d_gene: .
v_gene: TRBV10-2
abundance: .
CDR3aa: CASSDNGGSLNTEAFF
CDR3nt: TGCGCCAGCAGTGATAACGGAGGCTCCCTGAACACTGAAGCTTTCTTT

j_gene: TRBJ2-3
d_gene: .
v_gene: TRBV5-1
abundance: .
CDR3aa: CASSLGGRSTDTQYF
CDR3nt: TGCGCCAGCAGCTTGGGGGGGAGAAGCACAGATACGCAGTATTTT

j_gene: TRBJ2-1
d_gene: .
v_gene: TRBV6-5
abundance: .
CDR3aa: CASSNGGSVHEQFF
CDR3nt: TGTGCCAGCAGTAACGGGGGTAGCGTGCATGAGCAGTTCTTC

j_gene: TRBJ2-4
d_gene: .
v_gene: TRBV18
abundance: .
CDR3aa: CASSPSVSDGLNIQYF
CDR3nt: TGTGCCAGCTCACCCTCGGTATCCGATGGGTTAAACATTCAGTACTTC

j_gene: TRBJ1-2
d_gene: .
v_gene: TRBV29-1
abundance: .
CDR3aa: CSVVEGANYGYTF
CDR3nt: TGCAGCGTTGTTGAGGGAGCTAACTATGGCTACACCTTC

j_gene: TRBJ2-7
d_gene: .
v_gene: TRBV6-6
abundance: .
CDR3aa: CASSYWGQSYEQYF
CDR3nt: TGTGCCAGCAGTTACTGGGGACAAAGTTACGAGCAGTACTTC

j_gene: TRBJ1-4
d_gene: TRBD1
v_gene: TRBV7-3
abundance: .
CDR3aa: CASSQGQGEKLFF
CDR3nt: TGTGCCAGCAGCCAGGGACAGGGGGAAAAACTGTTTTTT

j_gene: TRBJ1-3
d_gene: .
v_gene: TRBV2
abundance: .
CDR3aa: CASSAVEGNTIYF
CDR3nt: TGTGCCAGCAGTGCGGTAGAAGGAAACACCATATATTTT

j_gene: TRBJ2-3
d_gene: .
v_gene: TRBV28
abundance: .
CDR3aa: CASSSPAAGGTDTQYF
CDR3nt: TGTGCCAGCAGTTCCCCCGCGGCAGGGGGCACAGATACGCAGTATTTT

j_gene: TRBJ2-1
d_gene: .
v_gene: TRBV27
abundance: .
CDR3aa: CASSLRPSSYNEQFF
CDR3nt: TGTGCCAGCAGTTTGCGTCCAAGCTCCTACAATGAGCAGTTCTTC

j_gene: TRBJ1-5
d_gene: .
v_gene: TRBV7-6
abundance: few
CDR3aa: CASSPQGNQPQHF
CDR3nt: TGTGCCAGCAGCCCACAAGGTAATCAGCCCCAGCATTTT

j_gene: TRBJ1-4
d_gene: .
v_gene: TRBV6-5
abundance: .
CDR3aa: CASSYSGQLFNEKLFF
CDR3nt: TGTGCCAGCAGTTACTCAGGCCAGCTTTTTAATGAAAAACTGTTTTTT

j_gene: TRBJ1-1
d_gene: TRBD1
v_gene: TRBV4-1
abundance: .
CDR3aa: CASSQVGAGGFRTEAFF
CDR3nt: TGCGCCAGCAGCCAAGTGGGGGCAGGGGGGTTTCGCACTGAAGCTTTCTTT

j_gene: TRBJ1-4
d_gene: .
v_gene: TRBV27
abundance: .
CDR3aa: CASSLVREGEKLFF
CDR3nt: TGTGCCAGCAGTTTGGTCCGGGAGGGCGAAAAACTGTTTTTT

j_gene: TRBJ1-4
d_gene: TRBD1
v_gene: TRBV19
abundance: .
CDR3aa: CASSRSGTDYEKLFF
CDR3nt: TGTGCCAGTAGTCGATCCGGGACAGATTATGAAAAACTGTTTTTT

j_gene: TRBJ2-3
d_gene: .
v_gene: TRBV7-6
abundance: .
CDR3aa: CASSRQEKDTQYF
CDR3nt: TGTGCCAGCAGTCGACAGGAGAAAGATACGCAGTATTTT

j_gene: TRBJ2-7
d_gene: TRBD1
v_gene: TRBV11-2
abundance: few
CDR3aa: CASSLVAGGYEQYF
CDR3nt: TGTGCCAGCAGCTTAGTGGCAGGGGGCTACGAGCAGTACTTC

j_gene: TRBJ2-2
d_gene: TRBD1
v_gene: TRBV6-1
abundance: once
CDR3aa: CASREQGYTGELFF
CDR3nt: TGTGCCAGCAGGGAACAGGGGTACACCGGGGAGCTGTTTTTT

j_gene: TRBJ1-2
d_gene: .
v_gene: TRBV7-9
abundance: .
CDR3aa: CASSSPSTF
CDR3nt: TGTGCCAGCAGCTCCCCGTCCACCTTC

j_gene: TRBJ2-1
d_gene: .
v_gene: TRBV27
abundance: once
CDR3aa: CASSFGAGRYNEQFF
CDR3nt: TGTGCCAGCAGTTTCGGAGCGGGCCGCTACAATGAGCAGTTCTTC

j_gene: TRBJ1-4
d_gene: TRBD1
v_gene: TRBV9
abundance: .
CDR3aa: CASSANEGAGGEKLFF
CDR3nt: TGTGCCAGCAGCGCCAACGAGGGGGCGGGAGGGGAAAAACTGTTTTTT

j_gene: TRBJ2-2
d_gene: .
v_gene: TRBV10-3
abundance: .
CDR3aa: CAISLNTGELFF
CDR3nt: TGTGCCATCAGTCTTAACACCGGGGAGCTGTTTTTT

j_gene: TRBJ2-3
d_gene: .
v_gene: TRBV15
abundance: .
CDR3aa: CATSSVKGGGGLVTDTQYF
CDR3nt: TGTGCCACCAGCAGTGTGAAGGGAGGAGGGGGCCTTGTCACAGATACGCAGTATTTT

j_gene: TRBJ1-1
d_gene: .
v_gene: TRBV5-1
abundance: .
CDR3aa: CASSLAGGANTEAFF
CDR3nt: TGCGCCAGCAGCTTGGCGGGGGGCGCGAACACTGAAGCTTTCTTT